This is a list of T cell receptor beta chains from one sample in a study of T cells in pancreatic ductal adenocarcinoma. The assay was immunoSEQ multiplex PCR, and TCRdb's table has in-frame clones only and misses some. This table holds tens of thousands of clones, 85% to 95% found once. The sequenced sample consisted of PBMCs. The receptor source for this set is a human donor with pancreatic ductal adenocarcinoma. The CDR3 runs from the conserved cysteine through the conserved F or W. Fields, in order: D gene, V gene, clone size, J gene, CDR3 DNA, CDR3 protein. A D gene is named only where the DNA matches it firmly. Rows may omit the clone size; those that give it use once, few, many or a size class.

NA	TRBV9	NA	TRBJ2-1	TGTGCCAGCAGCGTGGCCCAAGCGGACTACAATGAGCAGTTCTTC	CASSVAQADYNEQFF
NA	TRBV7-2	NA	TRBJ1-2	TGTGCCAGCAGCTTATTGGGTTTTTCTGGCTACACCTTC	CASSLLGFSGYTF
TRBD2	TRBV4-3	NA	TRBJ2-7	TGCGCCAGCAGCCAAGATCTGGGGACTAGCGGAGTCCTACCCTACGAGCAGTACTTC	CASSQDLGTSGVLPYEQYF
NA	TRBV7-8	NA	TRBJ1-1	TGTGCCAGCAGCTTAGCGGGGGCGCGGTCTGAAGCTTTCTTT	CASSLAGARSEAFF
NA	TRBV6-5	NA	TRBJ1-5	TGTGCCAGCAGTGAGCAGGGAGAGGGGCCCCAGCATTTT	CASSEQGEGPQHF
TRBD2	TRBV19	NA	TRBJ2-1	TGTGCCAGTAGGGGAAGCGGGAGGGCCCGATATGAGCAGTTCTTC	CASRGSGRARYEQFF
TRBD1	TRBV6-1	NA	TRBJ2-7	TGTGCCAGCAGCAACCGGGACAGGGGTGGATACGAGCAGTACTTC	CASSNRDRGGYEQYF
NA	TRBV7-2	NA	TRBJ2-5	TGTGCCAGCAGCCTGAGGGGGGGGGAGACCCAGTACTTC	CASSLRGGETQYF
TRBD1	TRBV19	NA	TRBJ1-5	TGTGCCAGTAGTATCGGACAGGGGAAAGGTAGCAATCAGCCCCAGCATTTT	CASSIGQGKGSNQPQHF
NA	TRBV19	NA	TRBJ1-4	TGTGCCAGTAGTCTCCGTGAGGGTAATGAAAAACTGTTTTTT	CASSLREGNEKLFF
NA	TRBV4-3	few	TRBJ2-7	TGCGCCAGCAGCCAAGAGGCGGCAGGGCCCGCCTACGAGCAGTACTTC	CASSQEAAGPAYEQYF
NA	TRBV5-6	once	TRBJ2-7	TGTGCCAGCAGTTTTGTTAACTACGAGCAGTACTTC	CASSFVNYEQYF
NA	TRBV7-6	NA	TRBJ2-7	TGTGCCAGCAGCATCCGGGATTCGCTCTACGAGCAGTACTTC	CASSIRDSLYEQYF
TRBD1	TRBV5-1	NA	TRBJ2-5	TGCGCCAGCAGCTACCCCGGGACAGGGGGAGTGGAGACCCAGTACTTC	CASSYPGTGGVETQYF
TRBD2	TRBV7-2	NA	TRBJ2-1	TGTGCCAGCACCTCACTGCGGGGGAATGAGCAGTTCTTC	CASTSLRGNEQFF
NA	TRBV15	NA	TRBJ2-1	TGTGCCACCAGCAGAGATCAGTCCCCACGGGGTGAGCAGTTCTTC	CATSRDQSPRGEQFF
TRBD2	TRBV7-2	NA	TRBJ2-5	TGTGCCAGCAGCTTAGGTTTCCAGCGGGAGTCTGTGGAGACCCAGTACTTC	CASSLGFQRESVETQYF
TRBD2	TRBV5-6	once	TRBJ2-7	TGTGCCAGCAGACACGGGGCGGGAGGATCCGAGCAGTACTTC	CASRHGAGGSEQYF
TRBD1	TRBV27	NA	TRBJ1-4	TGTGCCAGCAGTTTAACAGGGGGACTGGGTGAAAAACTGTTTTTT	CASSLTGGLGEKLFF
TRBD2	TRBV19	once	TRBJ2-2	TGTGCCAGTACTCCGGGACTAGCGTACACCGGGGAGCTGTTTTTT	CASTPGLAYTGELFF
NA	TRBV5-1	NA	TRBJ1-1	TGCGCCAGCAGCGCTAATCGCAGAGGGGACACTGAAGCTTTCTTT	CASSANRRGDTEAFF
TRBD1	TRBV5-1	few	TRBJ1-5	TGCGCCAGCAGCTTGGATCAGGGGGACAATCAGCCCCAGCATTTT	CASSLDQGDNQPQHF
NA	TRBV5-1	NA	TRBJ2-5	TGCGCCAGCAAAATCGAAGAGACCCAGTACTTC	CASKIEETQYF
TRBD2	TRBV14	NA	TRBJ2-3	TGTGCCAGCAGTTATCTAGCGGGAGGGCCGATAGATACGCAGTATTTT	CASSYLAGGPIDTQYF
TRBD1	TRBV9	NA	TRBJ1-2	TGTGCCAGCCAACCGGGACAGGGGACCTATGGCTACACCTTC	CASQPGQGTYGYTF
TRBD1	TRBV7-8	NA	TRBJ1-5	TGTGCCAGCAGCTTTTTTAGTAGGGCAGGGGGACCGGGGAGCAATCAGCCCCAGCATTTT	CASSFFSRAGGPGSNQPQHF
NA	TRBV19	NA	TRBJ1-1	TGTGCCCCCCGGAGGGCGACTAACCCCGACACTGAAGCTTTCTTT	CAPRRATNPDTEAFF
TRBD1	TRBV28	NA	TRBJ2-7	TGTGCCAGCAGCTTGACAGGGGCCACCGAGCAGTACTTC	CASSLTGATEQYF
NA	TRBV7-9	NA	TRBJ1-2	TGTGCCAGCAGCTTACTTGGCAGGGAGGACTATGGCTACACCTTC	CASSLLGREDYGYTF
NA	TRBV18	NA	TRBJ2-7	TGTGCCAGCACCCAACAGAGCACCTACGAGCAGTACTTC	CASTQQSTYEQYF
NA	TRBV11-3	NA	TRBJ1-1	TGTGCCAGCAGCGGCGAGGGGGGGTATGGTGAAGCTTTCTTT	CASSGEGGYGEAFF
NA	TRBV10-2	NA	TRBJ1-1	TGCGCCAGTGAGAGGGACCGTTTGGCTTTCTTT	CASERDRLAFF
TRBD1	TRBV9	NA	TRBJ1-2	TGTGCCAGCAGCGCGACAGGGGCGGGAGGCTACACCTTC	CASSATGAGGYTF
NA	TRBV5-1	NA	TRBJ2-7	TGCGCCAGCAGCTCCGGAACAGGATGGTTTGCCGAGCAGTACTTC	CASSSGTGWFAEQYF
NA	TRBV7-3	NA	TRBJ1-1	TGTGCCAGCAGCTTCGGAGACAGGAGAGGAACTGAAGCTTTCTTT	CASSFGDRRGTEAFF
TRBD2	TRBV5-1	NA	TRBJ2-3	TGCGCCAGCAGCTTGCCCGGACTAGCGGGAGGCCCCGGAGATACGCAGTATTTT	CASSLPGLAGGPGDTQYF
NA	TRBV5-1	few	TRBJ2-1	TGCGCCAGCAAGGGGGAGACTGAGCAGTTCTTC	CASKGETEQFF
NA	TRBV5-1	NA	TRBJ1-4	TGCGCCAGCAGCTTGGGCAGGGCAGGTGAAAAACTGTTTTTT	CASSLGRAGEKLFF
NA	TRBV7-9	NA	TRBJ2-7	TGCGCCAGCAGCCAAGATTTTGGCGGGGAGCAGTACTTC	CASSQDFGGEQYF
NA	TRBV11-2	NA	TRBJ1-1	TGTGCCAGCAGCTTATTGCGGGAAATTTTCATGAACACTGAAGCTTTCTTT	CASSLLREIFMNTEAFF
TRBD1	TRBV18	NA	TRBJ2-1	TGTGCCAGCTCACCACCGAGACAGGGGGCTTTTGAGCAGTTCTTC	CASSPPRQGAFEQFF
TRBD1	TRBV5-4	NA	TRBJ2-5	TGTGCCAGCAGCCGGACAGGGACGAAAGAGACCCAGTACTTC	CASSRTGTKETQYF
NA	TRBV5-6	NA	TRBJ2-7	TGTGCCAGCAGCTTGTTCACCGACTACGAGCAGTACTTC	CASSLFTDYEQYF
NA	TRBV7-9	NA	TRBJ2-1	TGTGCCAGCAACCCCCCCTCCTACAATGAGCAGTTCTTC	CASNPPSYNEQFF
NA	TRBV5-1	NA	TRBJ1-1	TGCGCCAGCAGCTCAAACACTGAAGCTTTCTTT	CASSSNTEAFF
TRBD2	TRBV5-1	NA	TRBJ2-3	TGCGCCACCTCACTAGCGGTGCGCACAGATACGCAGTATTTT	CATSLAVRTDTQYF
TRBD1	TRBV7-9	NA	TRBJ1-6	TGTGCCAGCAGCTTAGGACAGGGCTTCTATAATTCACCCCTCCACTTT	CASSLGQGFYNSPLHF
NA	TRBV7-6	NA	TRBJ2-1	TGTGCCAGCAGTAAGAATCCAGAAGCGGGCCGATCCTACAATGAGCAGTTCTTC	CASSKNPEAGRSYNEQFF
NA	TRBV2	NA	TRBJ2-1	TGTGCCAGCAGCCCCAACCCGCGACTGGGGTTAGTCTACAATGAGCAGTTCTTC	CASSPNPRLGLVYNEQFF
TRBD2	TRBV28	NA	TRBJ2-7	TGTGCCAGCAGTTTGGATAGCGGGAGGGCCTACGAGCAGTACTTC	CASSLDSGRAYEQYF
NA	TRBV10-3	NA	TRBJ2-2	TGTGCCATCAGTGTACTAGACAGTAACGGGGAGCTGTTTTTT	CAISVLDSNGELFF
TRBD2	TRBV7-2	NA	TRBJ2-7	TGTGCCAGCAGCTTAGGTAGCGGGGGACCTGGGATGAAGCAGTACTTC	CASSLGSGGPGMKQYF
NA	TRBV11-1	NA	TRBJ1-6	TGTGCCAGCAGCCCCGGAGTCACGTCGCCACCCCTCCACTTT	CASSPGVTSPPLHF
NA	TRBV29-1	NA	TRBJ2-1	TGCAGCGTTGAAGAGAGAAGGGGGAGCAGGGGGGGTGAGCAGTTCTTC	CSVEERRGSRGGEQFF
NA	TRBV29-1	NA	TRBJ2-5	TGCAGCGTTGCAAAAGGGGCTAGCACGGAGACCCAGTACTTC	CSVAKGASTETQYF
NA	TRBV5-4	once	TRBJ2-3	TGTGCCAGCAGCGGAAAGTCCGGCACAGATACGCAGTATTTT	CASSGKSGTDTQYF
NA	TRBV5-1	NA	TRBJ2-1	TGCGCCAGCAGCGTCGGGACCCGGGGCGATGAGCAGTTCTTC	CASSVGTRGDEQFF
NA	TRBV11-2	NA	TRBJ2-7	TGTGCCAGCAGCTCGCTGAGGGGGGGGACCTACGAGCAGTACTTC	CASSSLRGGTYEQYF
TRBD2	TRBV7-8	once	TRBJ2-3	TGTGCCAGCAGCCCGGGGGGTAGACAGCCAACAGATACGCAGTATTTT	CASSPGGRQPTDTQYF
NA	TRBV5-1	NA	TRBJ1-4	TGCGCCAGCAGCTGGGGGTCAACTAATGAAAAACTGTTTTTT	CASSWGSTNEKLFF